This TCR beta chain was sequenced in a study of response to subunit inactivated influenza vaccine (dated by TCRdb to the late 2010s). In terms of the full investigation: To follow how T cells responded to a trivalent subunit inactivated influenza vaccine, the researchers relied on deep quantitative profiling of the T cell receptor repertoire. What the study reported, not specific to this receptor: According to the authors, only a limited number of new T cells may be recruited by each seasonal influenza vaccination.

Turning to this clonotype: Its cognate antigen has yet to be identified. No much larger clone is present one base from it, and per-base qualities are unavailable.

The CDR3 runs 16 amino acids, cysteine and phenylalanine included. CDR3 DNA only is kept here, 48 bases in frame from base 1. Germline trimming amounts to 1 base on V and 7 bases on J, with 6 as the count of junction bases outside the gene matches. CDR1 and CDR2 were assigned from the germline V gene (reference sequence) as LNHDA and SQIVND. Receptor amplification or capture employed RT-PCR. The data were produced on an Illumina HiSeq 2500. Using fastp at Q25 and MiXCR, TCRdb reprocessed the public reads and kept productive beta chains. Every distinct CDR3 protein forms one entry, paired with its most common genes and DNA. In this sample the table shows 700,000 to 800,000 distinct CDR3 sequences, around 20% of which occur a single time. The ten largest clones take up approximately 11% of the sample.

The sequencing here drew on PBMCs from blood, taken roughly 5 days after vaccination. The clonotype comes from a man in his forties or fifties who received an inactivated influenza vaccine. Donor details come from another sample of the same person, matched by shared clones. The receptor chain draws on TRBV19 and TRBJ2-7; TRBD2 matches 14 bases in the middle. CDR3 loop: CASSIVGTSGSVEQYF. At the DNA level, the sequence is TGTGCCAGTAGTATAGTCGGGACTAGCGGGAGTGTGGAGCAGTACTTC.